The rows below give T cell receptor beta chains drawn from one sample of a study of cytomegalovirus exposure and HLA in healthy donors. Clones were sequenced by immunoSEQ multiplex PCR, and TCRdb holds only the in-frame ones, with some missing. The repertoire consists of some 150,000 clones, with around 78% occurring once and the leading ten covering 1.5%. Sequencing was done on a sample of PBMCs. These receptors were obtained from a man aged 40-50 years in good health and CMV-seronegative. Both conserved end residues are part of each CDR3. The D gene is left open where the match is weak. Clone size appears in some rows only: once, few, many, or a class for an expanded clone.

TRBV7-9	.	.	TRBJ1-2	CASSSGGDRTYGYTF	TGTGCCAGCAGCTCTGGGGGCGACAGGACTTATGGCTACACCTTC
TRBV19	.	.	TRBJ2-4	CASSPRDFKNIQYF	TGTGCCAGTAGTCCCCGGGACTTTAAAAACATTCAGTACTTC
TRBV27	TRBD1	.	TRBJ2-5	CASSRGQFGETQYF	TGTGCCAGCAGTAGGGGACAGTTCGGCGAGACCCAGTACTTC
TRBV7-2	.	few	TRBJ2-3	CASSLVGQASTDTQYF	TGTGCCAGCAGCTTAGTAGGCCAGGCTAGCACAGATACGCAGTATTTT
TRBV6-1	.	.	TRBJ2-3	CASSDPDYYQTDTQYF	TGTGCCAGCAGTGACCCCGACTACTACCAGACAGATACGCAGTATTTT
TRBV4-1	.	.	TRBJ1-2	CASSQDSVEVGYLYGYTF	TGCGCCAGCAGCCAAGATTCTGTAGAGGTTGGGTACTTATATGGCTACACCTTC
TRBV5-6	.	.	TRBJ1-6	CASSLRSNSPLHF	TGTGCCAGCAGCTTAAGAAGCAATTCACCCCTCCACTTT
TRBV18	.	.	TRBJ2-3	CASSPPASGGSTDTQYF	TGTGCCAGCTCACCACCTGCCAGCGGAGGGAGCACAGATACGCAGTATTTT
TRBV5-1	.	.	TRBJ2-1	CASSSFTSYNEQFF	TGCGCCAGCAGCTCCTTCACTAGCTACAATGAGCAGTTCTTC
TRBV6-1	.	.	TRBJ2-5	CASSEGAVGETQYF	TGTGCCAGCAGTGAGGGAGCGGTGGGAGAGACCCAGTACTTC
TRBV5-6	TRBD2	.	TRBJ2-1	CASSLMSGGYNEQFF	TGTGCCAGCAGCTTGATGAGCGGGGGGTACAATGAGCAGTTCTTC
TRBV5-4	TRBD1	.	TRBJ2-7	CASSLRREGGDEQYF	TGTGCCAGCAGCCTGCGTCGGGAAGGGGGCGACGAGCAGTACTTC
TRBV7-2	.	once	TRBJ1-1	CASSLFPGGGNTEAFF	TGTGCCAGCAGCTTATTCCCGGGGGGTGGGAACACTGAAGCTTTCTTT
TRBV4-3	TRBD1	few	TRBJ1-6	CASGDRGPYNSPLHF	TGCGCCAGCGGCGACAGGGGACCCTATAATTCACCCCTCCACTTT
TRBV30	.	.	TRBJ2-7	CAWRENSYEQYF	TGTGCCTGGAGGGAGAACTCCTACGAGCAGTACTTC
TRBV19	TRBD2	.	TRBJ2-2	CASSVGLAGDTGELFF	TGTGCCAGTAGTGTTGGACTAGCGGGAGACACCGGGGAGCTGTTTTTT
TRBV6-6	.	.	TRBJ2-7	CASSYSRWGDYEQYF	TGTGCCAGCAGTTACTCGAGGTGGGGGGACTACGAGCAGTACTTC
TRBV5-6	TRBD1	.	TRBJ1-5	CASSLTGVQPQHF	TGTGCCAGCAGCTTGACAGGGGTTCAGCCCCAGCATTTT
TRBV30	.	.	TRBJ1-1	CAWSVVGGTEAFF	TGTGCCTGGAGTGTGGTGGGGGGCACTGAAGCTTTCTTT
TRBV27	.	.	TRBJ2-2	CASSLPLGELFF	TGTGCCAGCAGTTTACCACTCGGGGAGCTGTTTTTT
TRBV6-5	.	.	TRBJ2-3	CASSYGGAGTQYF	TGTGCCAGCAGTTACGGCGGGGCCGGGACGCAGTATTTT
TRBV4-3	.	.	TRBJ1-2	CASSQERAAAIGEGYTF	TGCGCCAGCAGCCAAGAGAGGGCCGCGGCTATTGGGGAAGGCTACACCTTC
TRBV4-1	TRBD1	.	TRBJ1-6	CASSQDPDRGFYNSPLHF	TGCGCCAGCAGCCAAGATCCTGACAGGGGATTTTATAATTCACCCCTCCACTTT
TRBV7-2	TRBD1	.	TRBJ2-7	CASSPTTGTYEQYF	TGTGCCAGCAGCCCTACGACAGGGACGTACGAGCAGTACTTC
TRBV28	.	.	TRBJ1-1	CASSLLVEVNTEAFF	TGTGCCAGCAGTTTATTAGTAGAAGTGAACACTGAAGCTTTCTTT